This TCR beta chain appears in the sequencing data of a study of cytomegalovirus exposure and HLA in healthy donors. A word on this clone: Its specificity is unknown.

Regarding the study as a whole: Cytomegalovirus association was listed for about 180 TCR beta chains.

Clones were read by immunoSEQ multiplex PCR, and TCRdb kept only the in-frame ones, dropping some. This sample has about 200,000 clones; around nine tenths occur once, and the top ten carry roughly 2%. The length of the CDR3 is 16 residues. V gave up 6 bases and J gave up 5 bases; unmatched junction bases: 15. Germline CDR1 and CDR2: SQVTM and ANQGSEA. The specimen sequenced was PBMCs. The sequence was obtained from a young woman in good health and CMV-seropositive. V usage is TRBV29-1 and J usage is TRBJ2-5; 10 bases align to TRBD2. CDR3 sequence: CSVLAGDRAPGETQYF. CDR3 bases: TGCAGCGTGCTAGCGGGAGATCGGGCACCGGGCGAGACCCAGTACTTC.